This T cell receptor (beta chain) emerged from a study of control samples from healthy donors and cancer patients. The V and J ends lost 7 bases and 7 bases respectively, with 14 bases between them. This CDR3 contains 13 residues. The germline V gene encodes CDR1 SQVTM and CDR2 ANQGSEA. Sequencing was performed with immunoSEQ multiplex PCR; in TCRdb, only in-frame clones are kept and a portion is missing. The sample holds about 130,000 clones, more than 85% seen once. This receptor was obtained from a man aged 45-60 years with head and neck cancer. The genes are TRBV29-1 and TRBJ1-6; D might be TRBD1 (6 bases). Specimen: PBMCs. The CDR3 DNA is TGCAGCGCCAGACAGGACCCGAATTCACCCCTCCACTTT. Its translation is CSARQDPNSPLHF.